These 17 T cell receptor beta chains came from one sample sequenced in a study of T-cell memory formation after mild COVID-19. TCRdb passed the 5' RACE reads through MiXCR, listing each CDR3 protein once. The sample includes under 150,000 distinct CDR3 sequences, about 20% seen only once; the top ten take approximately 40%. Sequencing was done on a sample of PBMCs or a T cell subset sorted from them (not recorded which). Source of these receptors: a man aged 18 to 30 who had mild COVID-19 (a few samples of this study predate the infection). Cell type and time point are not known.

The CDR3 loop reads CATSRDKTGAGVGEQYF. The DNA of the CDR3 is TGTGCCACCAGCAGAGATAAGACAGGGGCGGGGGTAGGGGAGCAGTACTTC. This chain uses TRBV15 with TRBJ2-7; the D gene is possibly TRBD1 (8 bases). CDR1 and CDR2 from the germline V gene are LNHNV and YYDKDF (reference sequence). Trimming removed 0 bases at V and 7 bases at J, with 22 bases between. The CDR3 is 17 residues long. Drawing the rest from reference TRBV15 and TRBJ2-7, the complete variable domain is DAMVIQNPRYQVTQFGKPVTLSCSQTLNHNVMYWYQQKSSQAPKLLFHYYDKDFNNEADTPDNFQSRRPNTSFCFLDIRSPGLGDTAMYLCATSRDKTGAGVGEQYFGPGTRLTVT.

The V and J genes are TRBV7-6 and TRBJ2-7; D unresolved. From germline, CDR1 is SGHVS and CDR2 FNYEAQ. V was trimmed by 5 bases and J by 7 bases, leaving 12 bases between them. This CDR3 has 12 amino acids. This CDR3 reads CASSLPMEEQYF. In DNA form, the CDR3 reads TGTGCCAGCAGCCTACCGATGGAAGAGCAGTACTTC.

This clonotype has more than one count but fewer than ten. This chain connects TRBV19 to TRBJ1-5; a weak D match, TRBD1 (6 bases). The CDR3 is 13 amino acids. The germline V gene encodes CDR1 LNHDA and CDR2 SQIVND (reference sequence). Trimming pared 7 bases from V and 3 bases from J, leaving 10 bases between. CDR3 in DNA: TGTGCCAGTAAACAGGGTGTCAATCAGCCCCAGCATTTT. It yields the protein CASKQGVNQPQHF. Variable domain in full (rest from reference TRBV19 and TRBJ1-5): DGGITQSPKYLFRKEGQNVTLSCEQNLNHDAMYWYRQDPGQGLRLIYYSQIVNDFQKGDIAEGYSVSREKKESFPLTVTSAQKNPTAFYLCASKQGVNQPQHFGDGTRLSIL.

The V gene is TRBV29-1, the J gene TRBJ2-2; D not certain. V was pared by 0 bases and J by 6 bases, with 8 bases between. CDR1 SQVTM and CDR2 ANQGSEA come from the germline V gene. This CDR3 region has 13 residues. The CDR3 protein is CSVEDRGPGELFF. The CDR3 DNA sequence: TGCAGCGTTGAAGATCGAGGCCCCGGGGAGCTGTTTTTT.

Only a few counts were recorded for this clonotype. V is TRBV5-5 and J is TRBJ2-7; tentative D call: TRBD1 (6 bases). CDR3 length: 14 amino acids. Per germline, CDR1 SGHKS and CDR2 YYEKEE (reference sequence). The V end lost 4 bases, the J end lost 1 base, and 12 bases lay between the germline ends. Here the CDR3 reads CASSPNGQSYEQYV. The DNA for the CDR3 is TGTGCCAGCAGCCCCAACGGACAGTCCTACGAGCAGTACGTC.

The sample holds a few counts of this clonotype. The V and J genes are TRBV27 and TRBJ2-2; no clear D. Germline CDR1 and CDR2: MNHEY and SMNVEV (reference sequence). The germline V and J ends were trimmed by 0 bases and 6 bases, with 8 bases remaining between them. This CDR3 is 14 amino acids long. The CDR3 DNA sequence: TGTGCCAGCAGTTTATCGCCCCCCGCCGGGGAGCTGTTTTTT. It yields the protein CASSLSPPAGELFF.

This chain uses TRBV7-9 with TRBJ1-2; weak D call: TRBD1 (5 bases). This CDR3 is 16 amino acids long. Trimming removed 8 bases at V and 7 bases at J, with 26 bases between. From germline, CDR1 is SEHNR and CDR2 FQNEAQ (reference sequence). CDR3 in amino acids: CASQPIVTGSIAGYTF. The CDR3 coding sequence is TGTGCCAGCCAGCCTATTGTCACAGGCTCTATTGCTGGCTACACCTTC. Full variable domain (missing parts from reference TRBV7-9 and TRBJ1-2): DTGVSQNPRHKITKRGQNVTFRCDPISEHNRLYWYRQTLGQGPEFLTYFQNEAQLEKSRLLSDRFSAERPKGSFSTLEIQRTEQGDSAMYLCASQPIVTGSIAGYTFGSGTRLTVV.

This clonotype was seen a handful of times. The chain couples TRBV13 to TRBJ2-3; D may be TRBD1 or TRBD2 (5 bases each). The germline V gene has CDR1 PRHDT and CDR2 FYEKMQ (reference sequence). This CDR3 is 15 amino acids long. Trimming removed 5 bases at V and 2 bases at J, with 14 bases between. CDR3 coding DNA: TGTGCCAGCAGCCCGGGACCCAGGTCCACAGATACGCAGTATTTT. Translating it yields CASSPGPRSTDTQYF.

Only a few counts were recorded for this clonotype. The chain couples TRBV7-6 to TRBJ2-1; D could derive from TRBD1 or TRBD2 (5 bases each). This CDR3 has 16 amino acids. Trimming removed 1 base from V and 1 base from J, with 11 bases in between. Germline CDR1 is SGHVS and CDR2 is FNYEAQ. The CDR3: CASSLVGTASYNEQFF. The CDR3 DNA reads TGTGCCAGCAGCTTAGTAGGGACGGCTTCCTACAATGAGCAGTTCTTC.

The rearrangement links TRBV28 to TRBJ2-3; D gene uncertain. The CDR3 runs 14 residues. Trimming removed 2 bases at V and 2 bases at J, with 8 bases between. From germline, CDR1 is MDHEN and CDR2 SYDVKM. The DNA for the CDR3 is TGTGCCAGCAGTTTAAGGCAGTCCACAGATACGCAGTATTTT. As protein: CASSLRQSTDTQYF.

This clonotype appeared a few times. In DNA form, the CDR3 reads TGTGCCAGCAGCCGCGGCGGACAGGGTGCCTATGGCTACACCTTC. Its protein product is CASSRGGQGAYGYTF. This chain uses TRBV7-9 with TRBJ1-2; TRBD1 agrees at 8 bases. CDR1 and CDR2 from the germline V gene are SEHNR and FQNEAQ (reference sequence). CDR3 size: 15 residues. The V gene end was trimmed by 5 bases and the J gene end by 4 bases; junction bases not matched to a gene: 9.

This clonotype turned up a few times. The chain uses TRBV6-5 and TRBJ2-2; a possible D gene is TRBD2 (5 bases). Trimming took off 3 bases at V and 0 bases at J, with 11 bases between the two ends. This CDR3 is 16 amino acids long. Germline V gives CDR1 MNHEY, CDR2 SVGAGI. The CDR3 protein is CASSYFSGSNTGELFF. The CDR3 bases are TGTGCCAGCAGTTATTTTTCGGGATCGAACACCGGGGAGCTGTTTTTT.

This clonotype was observed at least ten times. J is TRBJ2-3 and V is TRBV6-1; 15 bases line up with TRBD2. The germline V gene encodes CDR1 MNHNS and CDR2 SASEGT. V shed 1 base and J 4 bases; nucleotides not matched to a gene: 0. The length of the CDR3 is 16 residues. DNA of the CDR3: TGTGCCAGCAGTGAAGGGACTAGCGGGGGGGCAGATACGCAGTATTTT. Translating gives CASSEGTSGGADTQYF.

This clonotype appeared a few times. The chain links TRBV7-9 to TRBJ1-6; 7 bases line up with TRBD1. The CDR3 runs 15 residues. Germline assignment: CDR1 SEHNR and CDR2 FQNEAQ (reference sequence). V was pared by 5 bases and J by 10 bases, with 11 bases of the junction left unmatched. The CDR3 region has the DNA TGTGCCAGCAGCGACCAGGGGGTAGCAGGCTCACCCCTCCACTTT. This codes for CASSDQGVAGSPLHF.

V and J are TRBV12-3 or TRBV12-4 and TRBJ2-1; D is unresolved. The CDR3 runs to 14 residues. Trimming cost V 1 base and J 1 base, with 5 bases left between them. The CDR3 region has the DNA TGTGCCAGCAGTTTAGTCAGATCCTACAATGAGCAGTTCTTC. Its protein is CASSLVRSYNEQFF.

The table lists this clonotype with a few counts. The CDR3 loop is CASSHQGTEAFF. Written as DNA, the CDR3 is TGTGCCAGCAGCCACCAGGGTACTGAAGCTTTCTTT. The rearrangement links TRBV3-1 to TRBJ1-1, with a weak D call TRBD1 (5 bases). The CDR3 consists of 12 residues. Germline loops: CDR1 LGHDT, CDR2 YNNKEL (reference sequence). Trimming took 3 bases from V and 5 from J, leaving 7 bases between them.

The table lists this clonotype with many counts. V gene TRBV12-3 or TRBV12-4 combines with J gene TRBJ2-3, with D unresolved. V was pared by 3 bases and J by 0 bases, with 7 bases between. There are 14 residues in the CDR3. CDR3 loop: CASSFQSSTDTQYF. Written as DNA, the CDR3 is TGTGCCAGCAGTTTTCAGAGCAGCACAGATACGCAGTATTTT.